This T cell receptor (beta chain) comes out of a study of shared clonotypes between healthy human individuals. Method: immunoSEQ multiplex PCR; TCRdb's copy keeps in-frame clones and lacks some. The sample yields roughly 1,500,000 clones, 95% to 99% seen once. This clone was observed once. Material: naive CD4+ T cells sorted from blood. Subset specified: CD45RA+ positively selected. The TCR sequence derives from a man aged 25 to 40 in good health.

This CDR3 reads CASREGADQPQHF. CDR3 nucleotide sequence: TGTGCCAGCAGAGAGGGAGCGGATCAGCCCCAGCATTTT. V gene TRBV6-5 combines with J gene TRBJ1-5; D gene uncertain. V was shortened by 6 bases and J by 5 bases, with 11 bases between the two germline ends. Germline loops: CDR1 MNHEY, CDR2 SVGAGI. This CDR3 region has 13 residues.